Listed here are 2 T cell receptor beta chains from one sample, sequenced in a study of blood T cell repertoires in COVID-19. Data came from immunoSEQ multiplex PCR; TCRdb stores just in-frame clones and leaves some out. The data show a few hundred thousand clones, around 90% seen once. Sequencing was carried out using peripheral blood. The source of these receptors is a woman in her 30s with COVID-19, enrolled during active disease.

The J gene is TRBJ2-7, the V gene TRBV6-2 or TRBV6-3, with a weak D call TRBD1 (6 bases). Trimming stripped 4 bases from V and 11 bases from J, with 12 bases between. Germline values: CDR1 MNHEY, CDR2 SVGEGT. The CDR3 is 11 amino acids. The CDR3 nucleotides read TGTGCCAGCAGTTGGCCCCGGGACAAGTACGTC. Protein product: CASSWPRDKYV.

This rearrangement joins TRBV10-3 to TRBJ2-5; TRBD1 matches at 11 bases. Germline V gene lookup returns CDR1 ENHRY and CDR2 SYGVKD. The CDR3 spans 15 residues. V gave up 0 bases and J gave up 8 bases; unmatched junction bases: 5. CDR3 in DNA: TGTGCCATCAGTGAGTCGGAGGGACAGGGGGGAACCCAGTACTTC. Residues: CAISESEGQGGTQYF.